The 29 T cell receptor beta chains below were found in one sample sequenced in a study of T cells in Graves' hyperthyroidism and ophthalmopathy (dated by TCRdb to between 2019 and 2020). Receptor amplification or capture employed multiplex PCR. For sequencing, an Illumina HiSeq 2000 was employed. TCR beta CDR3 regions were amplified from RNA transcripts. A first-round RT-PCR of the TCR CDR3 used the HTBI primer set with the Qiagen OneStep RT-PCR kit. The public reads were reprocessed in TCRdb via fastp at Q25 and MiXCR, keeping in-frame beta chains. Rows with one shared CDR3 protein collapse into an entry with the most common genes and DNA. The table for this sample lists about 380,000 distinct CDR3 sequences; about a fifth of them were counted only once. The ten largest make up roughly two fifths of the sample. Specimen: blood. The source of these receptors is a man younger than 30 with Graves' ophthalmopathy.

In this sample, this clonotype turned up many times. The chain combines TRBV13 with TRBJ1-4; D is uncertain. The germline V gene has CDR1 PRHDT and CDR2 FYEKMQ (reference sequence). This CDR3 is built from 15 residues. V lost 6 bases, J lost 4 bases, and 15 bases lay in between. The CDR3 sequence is CASSAAGANNEKLFF. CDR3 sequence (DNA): TGTGCCAGCAGTGCGGCAGGAGCAAATAATGAAAAACTGTTTTTT.

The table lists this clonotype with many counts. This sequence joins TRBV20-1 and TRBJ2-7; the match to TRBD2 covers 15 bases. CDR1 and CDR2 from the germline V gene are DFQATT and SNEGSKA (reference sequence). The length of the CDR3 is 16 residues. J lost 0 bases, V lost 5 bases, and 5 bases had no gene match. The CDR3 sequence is CSAAGTSGGFSYEQYF. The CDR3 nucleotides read TGCAGTGCTGCCGGGACTAGCGGGGGGTTCTCCTACGAGCAGTACTTC.

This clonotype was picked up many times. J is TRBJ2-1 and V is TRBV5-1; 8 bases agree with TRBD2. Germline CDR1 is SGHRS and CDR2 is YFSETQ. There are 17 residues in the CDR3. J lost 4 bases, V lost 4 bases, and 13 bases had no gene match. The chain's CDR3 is CASSQGAAGAFYNEQFF. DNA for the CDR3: TGCGCCAGCAGCCAAGGGGCAGCGGGGGCCTTTTACAATGAGCAGTTCTTC.

The CDR3 bases are TGCAGCGCTGGCTATACTGGAAACACCATATATTTT. It translates to CSAGYTGNTIYF. The J gene is TRBJ1-3, the V gene TRBV29-1; D remains ambiguous. Trimming stripped 7 bases from V and 2 bases from J, with 9 bases between. This CDR3 spans 12 amino acids. From germline, CDR1 is SQVTM and CDR2 ANQGSEA.

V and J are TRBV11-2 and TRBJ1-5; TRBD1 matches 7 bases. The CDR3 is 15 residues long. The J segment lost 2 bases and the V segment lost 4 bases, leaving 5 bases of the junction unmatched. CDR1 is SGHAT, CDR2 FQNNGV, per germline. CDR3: CASSCGQAGNQPQHF. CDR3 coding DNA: TGTGCCAGCAGCTGCGGACAGGCCGGCAATCAGCCCCAGCATTTT.

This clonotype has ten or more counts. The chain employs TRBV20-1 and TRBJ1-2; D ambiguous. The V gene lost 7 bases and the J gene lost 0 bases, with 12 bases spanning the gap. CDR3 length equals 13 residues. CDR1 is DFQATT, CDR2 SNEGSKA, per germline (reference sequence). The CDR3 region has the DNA TGCAGTGGGACGGGGAACACTAACTATGGCTACACCTTC. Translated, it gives CSGTGNTNYGYTF.

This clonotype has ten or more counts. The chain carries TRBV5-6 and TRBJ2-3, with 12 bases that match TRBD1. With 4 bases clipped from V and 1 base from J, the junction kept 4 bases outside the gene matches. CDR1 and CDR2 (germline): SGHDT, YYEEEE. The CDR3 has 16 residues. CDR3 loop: CASSQGQGARTDTQYF. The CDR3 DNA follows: TGTGCCAGCAGCCAGGGACAGGGGGCCCGCACAGATACGCAGTATTTT.

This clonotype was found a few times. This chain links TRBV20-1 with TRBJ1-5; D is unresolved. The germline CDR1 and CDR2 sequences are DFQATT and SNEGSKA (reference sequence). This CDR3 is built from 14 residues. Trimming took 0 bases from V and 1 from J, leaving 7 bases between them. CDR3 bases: TGCAGTGCTAGAGATCCCTACAGCAATCAGCCCCAGCATTTT. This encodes CSARDPYSNQPQHF.

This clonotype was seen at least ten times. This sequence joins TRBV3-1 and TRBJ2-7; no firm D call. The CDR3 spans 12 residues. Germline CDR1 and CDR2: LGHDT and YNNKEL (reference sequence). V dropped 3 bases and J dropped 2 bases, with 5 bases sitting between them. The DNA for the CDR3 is TGTGCCAGCAGCCAGGCAGCCTACGAGCAGTACTTC. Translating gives CASSQAAYEQYF.

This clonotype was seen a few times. The CDR3 here is CASSQGLDTGELFF. The CDR3 region has the DNA TGTGCCAGCAGCCAGGGTCTGGACACCGGGGAGCTGTTTTTT. V gene TRBV14 combines with J gene TRBJ2-2; D is ambiguous. The CDR3 covers 14 residues. The germline V and J ends were trimmed by 3 bases and 3 bases, with 8 bases remaining between them. In germline, CDR1 is SGHDN, CDR2 FVKESK. Drawing the rest from reference TRBV14 and TRBJ2-2, the complete variable domain is EAGVTQFPSHSVIEKGQTVTLRCDPISGHDNLYWYRRVMGKEIKFLLHFVKESKQDESGMPNNRFLAERTGGTYSTLKVQPAELEDSGVYFCASSQGLDTGELFFGEGSRLTVL.

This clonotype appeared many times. The CDR3 DNA follows: TGCAGTGCTAGACCCCGCGCCGGCACAGATACGCAGTATTTT. Translation gives CSARPRAGTDTQYF. This chain connects TRBV20-1 to TRBJ2-3; D not certain. The CDR3 is 14 amino acids. Between the trimmed V and J ends, which lost 2 bases and 1 base, there was a span of 10 bases. Germline V gene lookup returns CDR1 DFQATT and CDR2 SNEGSKA (reference sequence).

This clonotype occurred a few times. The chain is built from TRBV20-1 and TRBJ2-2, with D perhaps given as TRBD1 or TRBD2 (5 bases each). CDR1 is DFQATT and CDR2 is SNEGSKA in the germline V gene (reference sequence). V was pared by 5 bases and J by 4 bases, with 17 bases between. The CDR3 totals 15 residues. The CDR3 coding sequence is TGCAGTGCTGAAGCCGGGACGGCCCGCACCGGGGAGCTGTTTTTT. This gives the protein CSAEAGTARTGELFF.

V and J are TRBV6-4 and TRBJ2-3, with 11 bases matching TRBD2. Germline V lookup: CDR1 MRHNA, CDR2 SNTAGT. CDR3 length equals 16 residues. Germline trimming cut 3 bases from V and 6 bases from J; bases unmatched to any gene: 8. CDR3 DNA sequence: TGTGCCAGCAGTGAGGGTAGCGGGGGGGCCATGGATACGCAGTATTTT. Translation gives CASSEGSGGAMDTQYF.

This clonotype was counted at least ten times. CDR3 residues: CASKRSRGEETQYF. CDR3 DNA: TGTGCCAGCAAAAGGTCTAGGGGGGAAGAGACCCAGTACTTC. The V and J genes are TRBV27 and TRBJ2-5; D assignment may be TRBD1 or TRBD2 (6 bases each). The CDR3 consists of 14 residues. The germline V gene has CDR1 MNHEY and CDR2 SMNVEV (reference sequence). V shed 7 bases and J shed 3 bases, with 15 bases lying between them.

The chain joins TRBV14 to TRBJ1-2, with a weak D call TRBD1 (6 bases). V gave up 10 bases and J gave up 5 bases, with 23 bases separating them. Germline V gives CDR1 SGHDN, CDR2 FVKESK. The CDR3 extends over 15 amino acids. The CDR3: CATDRINGLRYGYTF. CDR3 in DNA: TGTGCCACAGACAGGATCAACGGGTTGCGGTATGGCTACACCTTC.

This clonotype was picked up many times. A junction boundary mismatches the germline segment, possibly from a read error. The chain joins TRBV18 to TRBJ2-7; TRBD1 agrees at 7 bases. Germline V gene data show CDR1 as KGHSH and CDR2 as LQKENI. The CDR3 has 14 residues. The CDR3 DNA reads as TGCGCCAGCAGCCCCCGGGACAGCTCCTACGAGCAGTACTTC. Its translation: CASSPRDSSYEQYF. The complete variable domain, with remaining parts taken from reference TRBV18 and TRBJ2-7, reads NAGVMQNPRHLVRRRGQEARLRCSPMKGHSHVYWYRQLPEEGLKFMVYLQKENIIDESGMPKERFSAEFPKEGPSILRIQQVVRGDSAAYFCASSPRDSSYEQYFGPGTRLTVT.

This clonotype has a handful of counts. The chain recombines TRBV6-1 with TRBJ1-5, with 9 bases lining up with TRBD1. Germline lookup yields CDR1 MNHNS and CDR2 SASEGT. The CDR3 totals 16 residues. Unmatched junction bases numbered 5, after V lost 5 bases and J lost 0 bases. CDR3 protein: CASSPSQGASNQPQHF. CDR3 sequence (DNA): TGTGCCAGCAGTCCGTCACAGGGGGCTAGCAATCAGCCCCAGCATTTT.

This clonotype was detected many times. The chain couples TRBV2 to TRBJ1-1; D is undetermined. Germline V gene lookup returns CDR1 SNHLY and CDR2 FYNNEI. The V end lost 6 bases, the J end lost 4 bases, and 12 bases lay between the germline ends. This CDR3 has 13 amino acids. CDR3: CASRTGVSTEAFF. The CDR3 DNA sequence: TGTGCCAGCAGGACCGGAGTCTCCACTGAAGCTTTCTTT. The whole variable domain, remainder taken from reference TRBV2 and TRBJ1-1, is EPEVTQTPSHQVTQMGQEVILRCVPISNHLYFYWYRQILGQKVEFLVSFYNNEISEKSEIFDDQFSVERPDGSNFTLKIRSTKLEDSAMYFCASRTGVSTEAFFGQGTRLTVV.

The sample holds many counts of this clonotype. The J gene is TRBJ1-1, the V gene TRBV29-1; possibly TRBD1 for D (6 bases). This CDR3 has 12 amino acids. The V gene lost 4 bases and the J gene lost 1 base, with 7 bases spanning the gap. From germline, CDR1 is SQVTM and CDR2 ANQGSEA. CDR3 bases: TGCAGCGTTGCACAGGGGAACACTGAAGCTTTCTTT. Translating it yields CSVAQGNTEAFF.

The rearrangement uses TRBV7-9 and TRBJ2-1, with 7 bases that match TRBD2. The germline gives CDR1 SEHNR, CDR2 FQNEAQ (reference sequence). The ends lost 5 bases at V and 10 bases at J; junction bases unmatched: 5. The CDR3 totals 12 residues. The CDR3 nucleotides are TGTGCCAGCAGCCCGACTAGCCGGGAGCAGTTCTTC. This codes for CASSPTSREQFF.

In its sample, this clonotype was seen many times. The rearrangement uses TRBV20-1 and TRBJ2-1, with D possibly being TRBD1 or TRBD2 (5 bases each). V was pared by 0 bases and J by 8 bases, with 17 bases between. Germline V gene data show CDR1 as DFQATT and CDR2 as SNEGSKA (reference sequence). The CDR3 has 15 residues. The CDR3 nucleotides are TGCAGTGCTAGAGATGTGGGACGATTGGGTGATGAGCAGTTCTTC. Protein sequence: CSARDVGRLGDEQFF.

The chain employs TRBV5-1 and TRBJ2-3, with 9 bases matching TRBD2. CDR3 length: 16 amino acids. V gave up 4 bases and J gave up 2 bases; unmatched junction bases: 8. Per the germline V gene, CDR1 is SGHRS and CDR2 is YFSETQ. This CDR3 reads CASSRGSGGFTDTQYF. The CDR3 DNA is TGCGCCAGCAGCCGGGGGAGCGGGGGGTTCACAGATACGCAGTATTTT.

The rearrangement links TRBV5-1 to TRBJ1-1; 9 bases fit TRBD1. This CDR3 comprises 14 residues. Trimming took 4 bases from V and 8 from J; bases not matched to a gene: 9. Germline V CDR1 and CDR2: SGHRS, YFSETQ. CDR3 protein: CASSRTTGGIEAFF. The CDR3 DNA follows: TGCGCCAGCAGCCGAACCACAGGGGGCATCGAAGCTTTCTTT.

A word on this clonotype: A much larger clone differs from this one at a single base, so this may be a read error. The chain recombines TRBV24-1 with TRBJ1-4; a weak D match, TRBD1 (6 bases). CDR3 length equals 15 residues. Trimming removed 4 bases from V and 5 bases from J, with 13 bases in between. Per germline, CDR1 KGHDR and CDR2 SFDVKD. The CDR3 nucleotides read TGTGCCACCAGTGAGTCGGACAGCCAGAATGAAAAACTGTTTTTT. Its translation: CATSESDSQNEKLFF.

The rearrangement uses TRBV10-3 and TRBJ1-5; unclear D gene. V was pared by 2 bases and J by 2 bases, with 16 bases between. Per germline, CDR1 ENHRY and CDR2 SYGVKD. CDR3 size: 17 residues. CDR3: CAISERLGPQGNQPQHF. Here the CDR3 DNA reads TGTGCCATCAGTGAGAGGTTAGGGCCCCAGGGCAATCAGCCCCAGCATTTT.

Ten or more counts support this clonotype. CDR3 DNA sequence: TGTGCCAGCAGCCAAGATAGGGGGCAGCCGAACACTGAAGCTTTCTTT. Its protein product is CASSQDRGQPNTEAFF. The J gene is TRBJ1-1, the V gene TRBV3-1; 7 nucleotides line up with TRBD1. Germline trimming cut 0 bases from V and 1 base from J; bases unmatched to any gene: 5. The CDR3 sequence is 16 residues long. Germline V gene lookup returns CDR1 LGHDT and CDR2 YNNKEL (reference sequence). The entire variable domain, with the rest obtained from reference TRBV3-1 and TRBJ1-1, is as follows: DTAVSQTPKYLVTQMGNDKSIKCEQNLGHDTMYWYKQDSKKFLKIMFSYNNKELIINETVPNRFSPKSPDKAHLNLHINSLELGDSAVYFCASSQDRGQPNTEAFFGQGTRLTVV.

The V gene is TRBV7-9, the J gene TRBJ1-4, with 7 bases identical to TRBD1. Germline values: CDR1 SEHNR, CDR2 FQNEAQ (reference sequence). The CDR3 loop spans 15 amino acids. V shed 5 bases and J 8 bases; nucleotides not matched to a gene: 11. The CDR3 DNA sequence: TGTGCCAGCAGCGTATCCGGGACAGCCCTCGAAAAACTGTTTTTT. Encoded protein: CASSVSGTALEKLFF.

The CDR3 DNA sequence: TGCGCCAGCAGCTTGGCTCGGCAAGGCACCGGGGAGCTGTTTTTT. Amino acid sequence: CASSLARQGTGELFF. V is TRBV5-1 and J is TRBJ2-2; D gene ambiguous. The CDR3 covers 15 residues. Germline V gene lookup returns CDR1 SGHRS and CDR2 YFSETQ. Between the trimmed V and J ends, which lost 0 bases and 4 bases, there was a span of 10 bases.

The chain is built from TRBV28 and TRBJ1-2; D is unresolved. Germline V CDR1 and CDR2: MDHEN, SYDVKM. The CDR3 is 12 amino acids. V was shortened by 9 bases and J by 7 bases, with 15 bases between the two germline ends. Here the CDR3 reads CASRSRSAGYTF. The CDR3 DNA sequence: TGTGCCAGTCGCTCGCGGAGCGCTGGCTACACCTTC.